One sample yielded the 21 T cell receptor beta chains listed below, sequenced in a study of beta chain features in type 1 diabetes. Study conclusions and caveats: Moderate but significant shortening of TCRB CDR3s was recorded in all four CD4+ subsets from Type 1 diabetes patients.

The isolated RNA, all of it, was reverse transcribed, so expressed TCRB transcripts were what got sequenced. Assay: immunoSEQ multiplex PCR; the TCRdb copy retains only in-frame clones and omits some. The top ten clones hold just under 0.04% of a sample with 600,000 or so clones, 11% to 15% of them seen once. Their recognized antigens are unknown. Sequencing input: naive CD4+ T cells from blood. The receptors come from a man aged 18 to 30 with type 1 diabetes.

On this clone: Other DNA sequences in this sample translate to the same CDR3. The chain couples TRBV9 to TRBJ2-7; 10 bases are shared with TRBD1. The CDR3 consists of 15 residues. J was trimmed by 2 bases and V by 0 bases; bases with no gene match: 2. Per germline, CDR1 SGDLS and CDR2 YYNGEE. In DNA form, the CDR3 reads TGTGCCAGCAGCGTAGGGGGGACAGGGGCCTACGAGCAGTACTTC. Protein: CASSVGGTGAYEQYF.

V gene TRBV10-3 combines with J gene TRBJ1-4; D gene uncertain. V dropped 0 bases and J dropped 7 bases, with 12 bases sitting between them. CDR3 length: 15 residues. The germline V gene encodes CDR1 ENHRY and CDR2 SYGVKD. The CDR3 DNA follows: TGTGCCATCAGTGAGTCCGGGAACCGTGGTGAAAAACTGTTTTTT. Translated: CAISESGNRGEKLFF.

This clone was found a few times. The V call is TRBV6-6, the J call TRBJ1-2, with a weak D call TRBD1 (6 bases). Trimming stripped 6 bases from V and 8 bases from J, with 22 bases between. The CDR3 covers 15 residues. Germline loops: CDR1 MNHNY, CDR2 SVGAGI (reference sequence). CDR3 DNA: TGTGCCAGCAGATCTCCTACTACAGGGCAAGAGGGCTACACCTTC. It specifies CASRSPTTGQEGYTF.

CDR3 protein: CASSEATGTRQPAFF. Here the CDR3 DNA reads TGCGCCAGCAGTGAGGCCACCGGGACCCGCCAGCCCGCGTTCTTC. The chain employs TRBV10-1 and TRBJ2-1; D might be TRBD1 or TRBD2, each matching 5 bases. Germline loops: CDR1 WNHNN, CDR2 SYGVQD (reference sequence). The CDR3 spans 15 residues. Trimming cost V 2 bases and J 15 bases, with 23 bases left between them.

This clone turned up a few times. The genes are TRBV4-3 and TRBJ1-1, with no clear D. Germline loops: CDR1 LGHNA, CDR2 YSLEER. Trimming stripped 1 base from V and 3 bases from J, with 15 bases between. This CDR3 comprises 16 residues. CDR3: CASSQGAAPGDTEAFF. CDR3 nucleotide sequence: TGCGCCAGCAGCCAAGGGGCAGCCCCCGGGGACACTGAAGCTTTCTTT.

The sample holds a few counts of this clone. CDR3 nucleotide sequence: TGCAGCGTCTCCGGACAAGGAGGAGGGTACACTGAAGCTTTCTTT. This encodes CSVSGQGGGYTEAFF. The gene calls are TRBV29-1 and TRBJ1-1, with D perhaps matching TRBD1 (5 bases). With 6 bases removed from V and 3 bases from J, the gap between germline ends came to 20 bases. The CDR3 covers 15 residues. Germline V lookup: CDR1 SQVTM, CDR2 ANQGSEA.

In DNA, the CDR3 is TGTGCCACCAGCAGAGCGACTGAAAAACTGTTTTTT. Translating it yields CATSRATEKLFF. The J gene is TRBJ1-4, the V gene TRBV15, with D uncertain. The CDR3 has 12 amino acids. V lost 1 base to trimming and J lost 7 bases, with 4 bases between them. From germline, CDR1 is LNHNV and CDR2 YYDKDF (reference sequence).

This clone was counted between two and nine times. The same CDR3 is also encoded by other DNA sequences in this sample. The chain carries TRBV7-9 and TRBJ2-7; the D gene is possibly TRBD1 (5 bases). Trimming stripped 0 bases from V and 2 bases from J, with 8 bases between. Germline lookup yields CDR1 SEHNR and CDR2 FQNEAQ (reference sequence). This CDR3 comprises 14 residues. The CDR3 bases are TGTGCCAGCAGCTTAGCCGCAGGGACCTACGAGCAGTACTTC. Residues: CASSLAAGTYEQYF. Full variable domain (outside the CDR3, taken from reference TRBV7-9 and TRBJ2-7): DTGVSQNPRHKITKRGQNVTFRCDPISEHNRLYWYRQTLGQGPEFLTYFQNEAQLEKSRLLSDRFSAERPKGSFSTLEIQRTEQGDSAMYLCASSLAAGTYEQYFGPGTRLTVT.

This chain's CDR3 is CASSLGKWRGGNEQFF. The CDR3 bases are TGTGCCAGCAGCTTAGGGAAGTGGAGGGGAGGCAATGAGCAGTTCTTC. The chain couples TRBV13 to TRBJ2-1; a weak D match, TRBD2 (6 bases). The CDR3 runs to 16 residues. Trimming shortened V by 0 bases and J by 6 bases, and 15 bases separated the two germline ends. Germline CDR1 and CDR2: PRHDT and FYEKMQ (reference sequence).

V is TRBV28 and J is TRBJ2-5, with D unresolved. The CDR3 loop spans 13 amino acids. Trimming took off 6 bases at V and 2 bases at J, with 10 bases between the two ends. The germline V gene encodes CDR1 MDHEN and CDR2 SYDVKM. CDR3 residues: CASSWASQETQYF. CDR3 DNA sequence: TGTGCCAGCAGCTGGGCCTCTCAAGAGACCCAGTACTTC. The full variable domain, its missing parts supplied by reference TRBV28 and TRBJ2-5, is DVKVTQSSRYLVKRTGEKVFLECVQDMDHENMFWYRQDPGLGLRLIYFSYDVKMKEKGDIPEGYSVSREKKERFSLILESASTNQTSMYLCASSWASQETQYFGPGTRLLVL.

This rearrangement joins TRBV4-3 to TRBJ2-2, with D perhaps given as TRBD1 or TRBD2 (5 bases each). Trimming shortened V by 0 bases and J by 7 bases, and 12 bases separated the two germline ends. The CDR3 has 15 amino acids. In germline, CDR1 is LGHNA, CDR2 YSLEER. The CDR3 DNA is TGCGCCAGCAGCCAAGAAAGGGGCCGGGGCGGGGAGCTGTTTTTT. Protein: CASSQERGRGGELFF.

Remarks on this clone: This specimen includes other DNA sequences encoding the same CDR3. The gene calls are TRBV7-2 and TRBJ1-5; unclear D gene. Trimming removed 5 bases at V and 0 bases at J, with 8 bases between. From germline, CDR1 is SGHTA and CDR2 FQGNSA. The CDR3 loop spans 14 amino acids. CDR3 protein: CASSPSYSNQPQHF. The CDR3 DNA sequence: TGTGCCAGCAGCCCAAGCTATAGCAATCAGCCCCAGCATTTT.

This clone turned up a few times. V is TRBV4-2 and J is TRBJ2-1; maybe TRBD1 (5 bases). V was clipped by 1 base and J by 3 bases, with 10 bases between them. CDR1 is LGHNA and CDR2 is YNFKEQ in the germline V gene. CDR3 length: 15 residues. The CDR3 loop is CASSQARQYYNEQFF. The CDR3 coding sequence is TGTGCCAGCAGCCAAGCCAGACAGTACTACAATGAGCAGTTCTTC.

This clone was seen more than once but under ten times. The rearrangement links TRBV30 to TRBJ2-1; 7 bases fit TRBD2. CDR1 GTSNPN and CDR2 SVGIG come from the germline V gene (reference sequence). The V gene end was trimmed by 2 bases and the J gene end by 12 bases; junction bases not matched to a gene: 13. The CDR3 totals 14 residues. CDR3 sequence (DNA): TGTGCCTGGAGTCTGTCTAGCGGTAGGTTCCCGCAGTTCTTC. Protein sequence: CAWSLSSGRFPQFF.

In DNA form, the CDR3 reads TGCGCCAGCAGCACCAGGGACAGGGAGTACGAGCAGTACTTC. It is translated as CASSTRDREYEQYF. The chain joins TRBV5-1 to TRBJ2-7; TRBD1 matches 9 bases. The germline CDR1 and CDR2 sequences are SGHRS and YFSETQ. The CDR3 runs 14 residues. V gave up 4 bases and J gave up 4 bases; unmatched junction bases: 6.

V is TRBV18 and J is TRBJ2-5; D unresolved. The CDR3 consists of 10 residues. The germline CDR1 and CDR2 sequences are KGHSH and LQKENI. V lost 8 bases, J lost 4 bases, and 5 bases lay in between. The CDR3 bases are TGTGCCAGCGACCGAGAGACCCAGTACTTC. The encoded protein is CASDRETQYF.

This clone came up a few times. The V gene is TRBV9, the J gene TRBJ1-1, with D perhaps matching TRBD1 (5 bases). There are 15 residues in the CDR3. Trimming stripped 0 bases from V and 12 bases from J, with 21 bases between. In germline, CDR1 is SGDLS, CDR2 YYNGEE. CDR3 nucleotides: TGTGCCAGCAGCGTAGATGCCCCGGGGGGGAGTAGAACTTTCTTT. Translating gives CASSVDAPGGSRTFF.

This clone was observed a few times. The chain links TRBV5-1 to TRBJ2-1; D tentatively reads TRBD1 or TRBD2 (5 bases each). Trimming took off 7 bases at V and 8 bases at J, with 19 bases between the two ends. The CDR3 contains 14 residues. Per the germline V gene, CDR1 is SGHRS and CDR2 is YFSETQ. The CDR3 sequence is CASAGGGWGDEQFF. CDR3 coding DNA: TGCGCCAGCGCGGGCGGCGGATGGGGCGATGAGCAGTTCTTC.

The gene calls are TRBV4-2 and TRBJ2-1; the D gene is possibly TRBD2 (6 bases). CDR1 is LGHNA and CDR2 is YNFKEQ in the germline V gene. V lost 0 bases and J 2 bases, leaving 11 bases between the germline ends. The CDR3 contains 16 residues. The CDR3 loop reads CASSQEPGGPYNEQFF. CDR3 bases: TGTGCCAGCAGCCAAGAGCCCGGGGGTCCCTACAATGAGCAGTTCTTC.

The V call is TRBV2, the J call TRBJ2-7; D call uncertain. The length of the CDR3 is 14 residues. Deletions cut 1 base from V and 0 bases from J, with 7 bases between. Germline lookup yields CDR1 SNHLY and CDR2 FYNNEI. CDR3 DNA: TGTGCCAGCAGTGAAGGACCGGCCTCCTACGAGCAGTACTTC. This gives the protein CASSEGPASYEQYF.

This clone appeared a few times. As DNA, the CDR3 is TGCGCCAGCAGCCCGGGACTAGCGGGTAATACGCAGTATTTT. It specifies CASSPGLAGNTQYF. This chain connects TRBV10-1 to TRBJ2-3, with TRBD2 matching over 12 bases. The CDR3 covers 14 residues. V trimming: 6 bases; J trimming: 7 bases; junction bases outside the gene matches: 5. Germline assignment: CDR1 WNHNN and CDR2 SYGVQD (reference sequence).